A single T cell receptor (beta chain) is shown here with its context. Each cDNA held unique molecular identifiers, and template switching gave it a universal primer site. TCRdb re-analysed the 5' RACE reads in MiXCR, keeping a single row per CDR3 protein. The repertoire holds about 480,000 distinct CDR3 sequences, with approximately 14% as singletons. The data are from a study of identical twins. This CDR3 contains 14 residues. From germline, CDR1 is SEHNR and CDR2 FQNEAQ (reference sequence). The V gene lost 6 bases and the J gene lost 0 bases, with 11 bases spanning the gap. These data are also associated with another study on yellow fever vaccine responses in identical twins.

The chain employs TRBV7-9 and TRBJ2-5, with D perhaps matching TRBD1 (6 bases). This receptor was identified in a woman aged 18-29 years in good health. The sample was CD4+ T cells sorted from blood. The CDR3 DNA follows: TGTGCCAGCAGACGAAGGACAGACCAAGAGACCCAGTACTTC. Its protein is CASRRRTDQETQYF.